A single sample gave rise to the 8 T cell receptor beta chains below, sequenced in a study of shared clonotypes between healthy human individuals. Generated by immunoSEQ multiplex PCR, the TCRdb table keeps only in-frame clones and is missing some. The table includes approximately 810,000 clones, nearly 95% detected once. As defined, naive CD8 cells were CD45RO-negative and positively selected for CCR7, with terminally differentiated effector memory CD45RA+ cells excluded. Sequencing was performed on naive CD8+ T cells sorted from blood. The receptors originated from a man younger than 45 in good health.

The chain joins TRBV11-2 to TRBJ2-2; D might be TRBD2 (6 bases). The V end was cut by 6 bases, the J end by 0 bases, with 11 bases between. Germline lookup yields CDR1 SGHAT and CDR2 FQNNGV. CDR3 length equals 15 residues. The CDR3 loop is CASRSGLANTGELFF. The CDR3 nucleotides read TGTGCCAGCAGATCGGGACTGGCGAACACCGGGGAGCTGTTTTTT.

The J gene is TRBJ1-4, the V gene TRBV7-8, with 7 nucleotides matching TRBD1. CDR1 is SGHVS and CDR2 is FQNEAQ in the germline V gene. This CDR3 spans 14 amino acids. J gave up 3 bases and V 5 bases, and 3 bases lay outside the gene matches. The DNA for the CDR3 is TGTGCCAGCAGCCCGGGACAGCCTAATGAAAAACTGTTTTTT. Translating gives CASSPGQPNEKLFF. The variable domain in full, completed from reference TRBV7-8 and TRBJ1-4, reads GAGVSQSPRYKVAKRGQDVALRCDPISGHVSLFWYQQALGQGPEFLTYFQNEAQLDKSGLPSDRFFAERPEGSVSTLKIQRTQQEDSAVYLCASSPGQPNEKLFFGSGTQLSVL.

The rearrangement links TRBV18 to TRBJ2-5, with D possibly TRBD1 on 6 matching bases. This CDR3 is built from 16 residues. Trimming took 3 bases from V and 3 from J, leaving 17 bases between them. Germline V lookup: CDR1 KGHSH, CDR2 LQKENI. CDR3 DNA sequence: TGTGCCAGCTCACCCTCGCGACAGGAAATGGAAGAGACCCAGTACTTC. It codes for CASSPSRQEMEETQYF.

In this sample, this clone turned up once. This rearrangement joins TRBV7-2 to TRBJ2-1; TRBD1 aligns across 10 bases. The CDR3 sequence is 16 residues long. V shed 3 bases and J 4 bases; nucleotides not matched to a gene: 6. Germline values: CDR1 SGHTA, CDR2 FQGNSA. The DNA of the CDR3 is TGTGCCAGCAGCTTGTTAGGGACAGGGGATTACAATGAGCAGTTCTTC. This encodes CASSLLGTGDYNEQFF.

V usage is TRBV5-1 and J usage is TRBJ2-2, with D uncertain. The CDR3 has 17 amino acids. The germline CDR1 and CDR2 sequences are SGHRS and YFSETQ. Trimming shortened V by 1 base and J by 2 bases, and 15 bases separated the two germline ends. The DNA for the CDR3 is TGCGCCAGCAGCTTGCTGAGAGTGTGGGATAACACCGGGGAGCTGTTTTTT. Its protein product is CASSLLRVWDNTGELFF. Together with reference TRBV5-1 and TRBJ2-2, the CDR3 gives the full variable domain: KAGVTQTPRYLIKTRGQQVTLSCSPISGHRSVSWYQQTPGQGLQFLFEYFSETQRNKGNFPGRFSGRQFSNSRSEMNVSTLELGDSALYLCASSLLRVWDNTGELFFGEGSRLTVL.

This sequence joins TRBV11-3 and TRBJ2-2; D may be TRBD2 (5 bases). The CDR3 is made up of 16 amino acids. Germline V gene lookup returns CDR1 SGHNT and CDR2 YENEEA. Trimming took off 3 bases at V and 1 base at J, with 12 bases between the two ends. The CDR3 here is CASSLDVGLNTGELFF. The CDR3 DNA follows: TGTGCCAGCAGCTTGGATGTTGGACTGAACACCGGGGAGCTGTTTTTT.

J is TRBJ2-7 and V is TRBV27, with a tentative D call TRBD2 (5 bases). The V end lost 5 bases, the J end lost 0 bases, and 14 bases lay between the germline ends. This CDR3 has 15 residues. CDR1 and CDR2 (germline): MNHEY, SMNVEV (reference sequence). The CDR3 sequence: CASSVRGSLSYEQYF. For the CDR3, the DNA is TGTGCCAGCAGTGTACGCGGGTCCCTCTCCTACGAGCAGTACTTC.

This rearrangement joins TRBV29-1 to TRBJ2-1; possible D gene TRBD1, 6 bases. The V gene's germline CDR1 is SQVTM and CDR2 ANQGSEA. V lost 1 base, J lost 6 bases, and 25 bases lay in between. The CDR3 covers 18 residues. The CDR3 DNA follows: TGCAGCGTTGAAGGGGCACTTCTAGCAGGGGTTGGTCTCAATGAGCAGTTCTTC. It encodes CSVEGALLAGVGLNEQFF.